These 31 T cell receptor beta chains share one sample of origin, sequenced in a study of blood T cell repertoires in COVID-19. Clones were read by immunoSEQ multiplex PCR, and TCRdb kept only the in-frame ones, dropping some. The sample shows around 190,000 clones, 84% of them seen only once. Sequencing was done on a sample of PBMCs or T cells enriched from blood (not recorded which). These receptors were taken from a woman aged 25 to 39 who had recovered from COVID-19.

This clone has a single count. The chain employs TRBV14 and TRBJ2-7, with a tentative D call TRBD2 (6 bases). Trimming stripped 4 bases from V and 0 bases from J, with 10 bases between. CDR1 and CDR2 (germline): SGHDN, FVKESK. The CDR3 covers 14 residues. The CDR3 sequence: CASSREGLSYEQYF. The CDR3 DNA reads TGTGCCAGCAGCCGAGAGGGACTCTCCTACGAGCAGTACTTC.

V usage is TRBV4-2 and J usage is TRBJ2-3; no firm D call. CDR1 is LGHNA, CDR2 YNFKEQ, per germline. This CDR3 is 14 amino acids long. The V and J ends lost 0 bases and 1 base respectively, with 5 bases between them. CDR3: CASSQDPGTDTQYF. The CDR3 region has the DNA TGTGCCAGCAGCCAAGACCCGGGCACAGATACGCAGTATTTT.

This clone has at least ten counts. Written as DNA, the CDR3 is TGTGCCAGCTCACCAGGACAGGGTCTTTTGGGAAAACTGTTTTTT. This codes for CASSPGQGLLGKLFF. This chain connects TRBV18 to TRBJ1-4, with TRBD1 matching 8 bases. Germline-derived CDR1 and CDR2 are KGHSH and LQKENI. J was trimmed by 10 bases and V by 2 bases; bases with no gene match: 9. The CDR3 is made up of 15 amino acids.

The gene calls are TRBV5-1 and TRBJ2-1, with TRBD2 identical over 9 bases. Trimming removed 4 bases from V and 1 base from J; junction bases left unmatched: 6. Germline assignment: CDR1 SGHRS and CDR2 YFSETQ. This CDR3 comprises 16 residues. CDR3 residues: CASSALGLASYNEQFF. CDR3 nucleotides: TGCGCCAGCAGCGCTCTGGGACTAGCATCCTACAATGAGCAGTTCTTC.

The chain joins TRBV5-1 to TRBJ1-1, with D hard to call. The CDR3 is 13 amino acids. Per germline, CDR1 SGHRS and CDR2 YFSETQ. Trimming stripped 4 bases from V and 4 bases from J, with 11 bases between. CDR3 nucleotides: TGCGCCAGCAGCCCGGAGGTAGTCACTGAAGCTTTCTTT. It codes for CASSPEVVTEAFF.

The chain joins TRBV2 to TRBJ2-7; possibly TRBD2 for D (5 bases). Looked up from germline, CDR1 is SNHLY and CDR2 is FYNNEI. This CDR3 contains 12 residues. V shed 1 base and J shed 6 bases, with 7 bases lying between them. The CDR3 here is CASSEVGVEQYF. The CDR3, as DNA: TGTGCCAGCAGTGAAGTCGGGGTCGAGCAGTACTTC. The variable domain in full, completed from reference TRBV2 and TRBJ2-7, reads EPEVTQTPSHQVTQMGQEVILRCVPISNHLYFYWYRQILGQKVEFLVSFYNNEISEKSEIFDDQFSVERPDGSNFTLKIRSTKLEDSAMYFCASSEVGVEQYFGPGTRLTVT.

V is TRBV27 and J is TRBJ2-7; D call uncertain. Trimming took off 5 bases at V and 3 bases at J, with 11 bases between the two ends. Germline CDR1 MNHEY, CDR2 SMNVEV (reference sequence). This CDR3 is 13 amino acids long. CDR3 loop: CASSPRVGYEQYF. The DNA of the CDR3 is TGTGCCAGCAGTCCCCGGGTGGGCTACGAGCAGTACTTC.

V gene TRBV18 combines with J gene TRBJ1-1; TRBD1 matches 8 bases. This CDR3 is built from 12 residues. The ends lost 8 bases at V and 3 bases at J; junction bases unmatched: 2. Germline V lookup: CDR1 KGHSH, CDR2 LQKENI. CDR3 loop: CASLTGDTEAFF. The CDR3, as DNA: TGTGCCAGCCTGACAGGGGACACTGAAGCTTTCTTT.

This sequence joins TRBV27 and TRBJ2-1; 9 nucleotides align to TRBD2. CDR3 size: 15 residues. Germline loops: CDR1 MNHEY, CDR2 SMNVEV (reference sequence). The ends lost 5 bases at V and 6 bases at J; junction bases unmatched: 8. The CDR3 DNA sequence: TGTGCCAGCAGTCCACCGGGACTAGCTACCAATGAGCAGTTCTTC. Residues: CASSPPGLATNEQFF.

This chain's CDR3 is CASSERRGNTEAFF. The CDR3 bases are TGTGCCAGCAGTGAACGGAGGGGGAACACTGAAGCTTTCTTT. The chain recombines TRBV2 with TRBJ1-1, with a weak D call TRBD1 (5 bases). Germline CDR1 is SNHLY and CDR2 is FYNNEI. Trimming removed 2 bases from V and 1 base from J, with 8 bases in between. This CDR3 region has 14 residues.

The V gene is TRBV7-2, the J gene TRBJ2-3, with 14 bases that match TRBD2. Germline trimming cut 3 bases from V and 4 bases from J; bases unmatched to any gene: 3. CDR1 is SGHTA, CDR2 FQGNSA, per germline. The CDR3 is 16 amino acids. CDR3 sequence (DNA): TGTGCCAGCAGCTTCCGGACTAGCGGGGGGTCAGATACGCAGTATTTT. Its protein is CASSFRTSGGSDTQYF.

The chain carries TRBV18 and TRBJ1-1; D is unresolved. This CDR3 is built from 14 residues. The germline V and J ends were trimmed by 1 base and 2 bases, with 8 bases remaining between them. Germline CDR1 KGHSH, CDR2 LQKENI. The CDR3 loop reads CASSPRRVNTEAFF. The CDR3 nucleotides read TGTGCCAGCTCACCACGCCGGGTTAACACTGAAGCTTTCTTT.

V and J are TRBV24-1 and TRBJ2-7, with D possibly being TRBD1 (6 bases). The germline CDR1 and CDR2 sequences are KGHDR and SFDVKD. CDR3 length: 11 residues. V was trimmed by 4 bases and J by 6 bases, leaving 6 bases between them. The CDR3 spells CATSDRGEQYF. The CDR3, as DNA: TGTGCCACCAGTGACAGGGGCGAGCAGTACTTC.

DNA for the CDR3: TGCAGTGAAGCGACAGTCTATGGCTACACCTTC. This translates into CSEATVYGYTF. The rearrangement links TRBV20-1 to TRBJ1-2; a possible D gene is TRBD1 (5 bases). The germline V and J ends were trimmed by 7 bases and 4 bases, with 10 bases remaining between them. This CDR3 spans 11 amino acids. The germline V gene has CDR1 DFQATT and CDR2 SNEGSKA (reference sequence).

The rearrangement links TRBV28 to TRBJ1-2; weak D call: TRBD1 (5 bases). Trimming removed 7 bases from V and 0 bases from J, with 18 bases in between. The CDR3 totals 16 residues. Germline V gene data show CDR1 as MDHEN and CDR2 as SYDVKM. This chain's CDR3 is CASKQGDSAANYGYTF. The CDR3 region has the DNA TGTGCCAGCAAACAAGGGGATTCGGCCGCTAACTATGGCTACACCTTC.

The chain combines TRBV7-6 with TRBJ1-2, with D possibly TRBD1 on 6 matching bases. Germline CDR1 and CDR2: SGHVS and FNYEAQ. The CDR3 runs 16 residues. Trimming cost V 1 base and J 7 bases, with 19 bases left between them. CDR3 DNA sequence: TGTGCCAGCAGCTTAGGCATTGGAGCCACAGGGAGTGGCTACACCTTC. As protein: CASSLGIGATGSGYTF. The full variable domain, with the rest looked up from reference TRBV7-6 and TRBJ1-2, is GAGVSQSPRYKVTKRGQDVALRCDPISGHVSLYWYRQALGQGPEFLTYFNYEAQQDKSGLPNDRFSAERPEGSISTLTIQRTEQRDSAMYRCASSLGIGATGSGYTFGSGTRLTVV.

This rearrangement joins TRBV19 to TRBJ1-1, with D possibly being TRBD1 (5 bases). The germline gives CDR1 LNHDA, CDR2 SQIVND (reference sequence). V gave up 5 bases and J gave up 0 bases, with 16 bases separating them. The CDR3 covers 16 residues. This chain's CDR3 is CASSPRQPSVNTEAFF. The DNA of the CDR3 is TGTGCCAGTAGTCCGCGACAGCCTTCCGTGAACACTGAAGCTTTCTTT.

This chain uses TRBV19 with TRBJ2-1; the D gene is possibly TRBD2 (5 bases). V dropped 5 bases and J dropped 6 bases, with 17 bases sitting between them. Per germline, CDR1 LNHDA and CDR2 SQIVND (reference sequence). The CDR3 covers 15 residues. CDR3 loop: CASSLPGSGGNEQFF. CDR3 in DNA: TGTGCCAGTAGTCTCCCGGGGTCTGGCGGCAATGAGCAGTTCTTC.

CDR3 amino acids: CASSANRASGQETQYF. CDR3 nucleotide sequence: TGTGCCAGCAGCGCGAATCGGGCTAGCGGCCAAGAGACCCAGTACTTC. The rearrangement uses TRBV9 and TRBJ2-5, with TRBD2 matching 7 bases. The CDR3 consists of 16 residues. V dropped 3 bases and J dropped 1; count of bases not matched to a gene: 9. The germline V gene has CDR1 SGDLS and CDR2 YYNGEE.

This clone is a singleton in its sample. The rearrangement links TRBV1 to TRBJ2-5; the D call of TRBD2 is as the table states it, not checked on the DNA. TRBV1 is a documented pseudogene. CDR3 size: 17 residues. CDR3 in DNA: TGCACCAGCAGCCATCCCATGCGGGCTAGCGGACAAGAGACCCAGTACTTC. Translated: CTSSHPMRASGQETQYF.

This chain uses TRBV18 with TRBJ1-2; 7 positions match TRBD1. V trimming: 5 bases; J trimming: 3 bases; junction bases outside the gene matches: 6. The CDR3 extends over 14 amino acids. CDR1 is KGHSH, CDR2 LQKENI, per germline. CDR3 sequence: CASSRAQGDYGYTF. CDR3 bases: TGTGCCAGCTCAAGGGCGCAGGGGGACTATGGCTACACCTTC.

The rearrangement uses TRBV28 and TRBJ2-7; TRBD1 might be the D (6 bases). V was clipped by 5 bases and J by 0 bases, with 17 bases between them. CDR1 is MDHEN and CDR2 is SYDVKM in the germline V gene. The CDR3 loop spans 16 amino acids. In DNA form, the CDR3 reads TGTGCCAGCAGTACCCTACAGGGAGCACACTCCTACGAGCAGTACTTC. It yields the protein CASSTLQGAHSYEQYF.

The CDR3 bases are TGCGCCAGCAGCTTGACTGGGACAGGGACTATTTGGGATACGCAGTATTTT. As protein: CASSLTGTGTIWDTQYF. The V and J genes are TRBV5-1 and TRBJ2-3, with 9 bases identical to TRBD1. The CDR3 runs to 17 residues. Germline V gene data show CDR1 as SGHRS and CDR2 as YFSETQ. The trim removed 1 base at V and 6 bases at J, leaving 12 bases unmatched.

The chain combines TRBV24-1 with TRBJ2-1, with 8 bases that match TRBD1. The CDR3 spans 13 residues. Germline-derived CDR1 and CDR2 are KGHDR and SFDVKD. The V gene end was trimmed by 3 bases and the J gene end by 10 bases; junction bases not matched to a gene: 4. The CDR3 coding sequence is TGTGCCACCAGTGATACGGACAGGGACGAGCAGTTCTTC. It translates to CATSDTDRDEQFF.

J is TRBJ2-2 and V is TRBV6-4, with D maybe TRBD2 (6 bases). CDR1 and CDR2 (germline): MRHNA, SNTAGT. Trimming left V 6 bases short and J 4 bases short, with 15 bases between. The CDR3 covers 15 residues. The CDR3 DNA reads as TGTGCCAGCAGCGTGTCCGGGGGAGGCACCGGGGAGCTGTTTTTT. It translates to CASSVSGGGTGELFF.

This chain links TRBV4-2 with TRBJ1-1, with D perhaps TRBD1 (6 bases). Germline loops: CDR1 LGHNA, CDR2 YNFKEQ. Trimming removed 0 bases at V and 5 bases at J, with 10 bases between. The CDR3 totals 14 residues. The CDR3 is CASSQDLQGTEAFF. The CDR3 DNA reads TGTGCCAGCAGCCAAGATTTACAGGGAACTGAAGCTTTCTTT.

In nucleotides, the CDR3 is TGTGCCAGCAGTTTATCGGTGGGACTCAACACTGAAGCTTTCTTT. It encodes CASSLSVGLNTEAFF. This chain links TRBV27 with TRBJ1-1, with D perhaps matching TRBD1 (5 bases). The CDR3 length is 15 residues. The V gene lost 0 bases and the J gene lost 2 bases, with 10 bases spanning the gap. Germline lookup yields CDR1 MNHEY and CDR2 SMNVEV (reference sequence).

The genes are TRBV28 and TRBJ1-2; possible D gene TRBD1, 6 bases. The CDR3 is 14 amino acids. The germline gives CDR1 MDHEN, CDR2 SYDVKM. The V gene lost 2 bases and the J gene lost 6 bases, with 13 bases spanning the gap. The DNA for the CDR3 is TGTGCCAGCAGTTTAGGGCAGGGGTGGAATGGCTACACCTTC. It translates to CASSLGQGWNGYTF.

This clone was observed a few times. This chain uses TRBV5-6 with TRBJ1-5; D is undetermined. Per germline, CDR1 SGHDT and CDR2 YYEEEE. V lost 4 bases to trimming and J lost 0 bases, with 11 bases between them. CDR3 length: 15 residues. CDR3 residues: CASSSGLYSNQPQHF. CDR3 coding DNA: TGTGCCAGCAGCAGCGGGCTCTATAGCAATCAGCCCCAGCATTTT.

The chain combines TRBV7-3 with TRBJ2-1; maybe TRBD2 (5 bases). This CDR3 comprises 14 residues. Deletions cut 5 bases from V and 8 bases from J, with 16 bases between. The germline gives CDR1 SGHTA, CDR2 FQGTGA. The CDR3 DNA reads TGTGCCAGCAGCCCCCTTCCACGAGCGGATGAGCAGTTCTTC. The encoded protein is CASSPLPRADEQFF.

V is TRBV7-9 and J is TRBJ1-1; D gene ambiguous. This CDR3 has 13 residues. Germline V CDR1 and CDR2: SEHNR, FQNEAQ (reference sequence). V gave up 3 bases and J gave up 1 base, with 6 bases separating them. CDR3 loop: CASSFDWNTEAFF. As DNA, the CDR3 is TGTGCCAGCAGCTTTGACTGGAACACTGAAGCTTTCTTT.